This T cell receptor (beta chain) appears in the sequencing data of a study of beta chain features in type 1 diabetes. Study-level findings and limits: Shortening of TCRB CDR3s, moderate but significant, appeared in all four CD4+ subsets of Type 1 diabetes patients.

As for this clone: What it binds is not known.

Investigators reverse transcribed all isolated RNA, so they sequenced expressed TCRB transcripts. Sequenced by immunoSEQ multiplex PCR; TCRdb stores in-frame clones only, minus some. The data contain some 130,000 clones, approximately 9% of them singletons. Unmatched junction bases numbered 3, after V lost 2 bases and J lost 5 bases. The CDR3 totals 14 residues. Per the germline V gene, CDR1 is SGDLS and CDR2 is YYNGEE. This clonotype was sampled from a man aged 25-45 years with type 1 diabetes. Specimen: central memory CD4+ T cells from blood. V and J are TRBV9 and TRBJ2-5; 10 bases fit TRBD1. The CDR3 DNA is TGTGCCAGCAGCGTGGACAGGGGGACGGAGACCCAGTACTTC. Protein: CASSVDRGTETQYF.